A selection of T cell receptor beta chains follows, all from one sample in a study of blood T cell repertoires in COVID-19. TCRdb keeps only in-frame clones here, not all; method: immunoSEQ multiplex PCR. The data hold about 250,000 clones, with 86% observed a single time. The sequenced sample was PBMCs or T cells enriched from blood (not recorded which). The receptor source for this set is a man in his forties who had recovered from COVID-19. CDR3s include the opening cysteine and the closing phenylalanine or tryptophan. Each record gives: clone size, D gene, V gene, J gene, CDR3 protein, CDR3 DNA. D genes are given only for firm matches. Size is stated for part of the rows, as once, few or many counts, or as a class when the clone is expanded.

abundance: .
d_gene: TRBD2
v_gene: TRBV18
j_gene: TRBJ2-7
CDR3aa: CASSPVAGDSSYEQYF
CDR3nt: TGTGCCAGCTCACCTGTAGCGGGCGATAGCTCCTACGAGCAGTACTTC

abundance: once
d_gene: TRBD1
v_gene: TRBV6-2/TRBV6-3
j_gene: TRBJ1-5
CDR3aa: CASSSWTGGNNQPQHF
CDR3nt: TGTGCCAGCAGTTCCTGGACAGGGGGTAATAATCAGCCCCAGCATTTT

abundance: .
d_gene: .
v_gene: TRBV27
j_gene: TRBJ2-1
CDR3aa: CASSGGRDIYNEQFF
CDR3nt: TGTGCCAGCAGTGGGGGCAGGGACATATACAATGAGCAGTTCTTC

abundance: .
d_gene: .
v_gene: TRBV20-1
j_gene: TRBJ2-1
CDR3aa: CSASRAETRWGEQFF
CDR3nt: TGCAGTGCTAGTCGCGCAGAGACTAGATGGGGTGAGCAGTTCTTC

abundance: .
d_gene: .
v_gene: TRBV9
j_gene: TRBJ1-1
CDR3aa: CASSGDPNTEAFF
CDR3nt: TGTGCCAGCAGTGGAGACCCAAACACTGAAGCTTTCTTT

abundance: .
d_gene: .
v_gene: TRBV28
j_gene: TRBJ2-7
CDR3aa: CASSLWSRVRSYEQYF
CDR3nt: TGTGCCAGCAGCCTCTGGAGCAGGGTGAGGTCCTACGAGCAGTACTTC

abundance: .
d_gene: .
v_gene: TRBV21-1
j_gene: TRBJ1-5
CDR3aa: CASIIQGIQPQHF
CDR3nt: TGTGCCAGCATTATACAGGGTATACAGCCCCAGCATTTT

abundance: .
d_gene: .
v_gene: TRBV29-1
j_gene: TRBJ1-3
CDR3aa: CSGALGNTIYF
CDR3nt: TGCAGCGGGGCCCTCGGAAACACCATATATTTT

abundance: .
d_gene: .
v_gene: TRBV7-9
j_gene: TRBJ1-3
CDR3aa: CASSSQAYSQSSGNTIYF
CDR3nt: TGTGCCAGCAGCTCCCAGGCTTATAGTCAGAGCTCTGGAAACACCATATATTTT

abundance: .
d_gene: .
v_gene: TRBV2
j_gene: TRBJ1-6
CDR3aa: CASRQSSYNSPLHF
CDR3nt: TGTGCCAGCAGACAGAGCTCCTATAATTCACCCCTCCACTTT

abundance: .
d_gene: TRBD1
v_gene: TRBV5-4
j_gene: TRBJ2-2
CDR3aa: CASSSGQGSSGELFF
CDR3nt: TGTGCCAGCAGCTCCGGACAGGGAAGTTCCGGGGAGCTGTTTTTT

abundance: .
d_gene: .
v_gene: TRBV27
j_gene: TRBJ2-5
CDR3aa: CANELTDRSPETQYF
CDR3nt: TGTGCCAACGAACTTACAGACAGGTCCCCAGAGACCCAGTACTTC

abundance: many
d_gene: TRBD2
v_gene: TRBV5-8
j_gene: TRBJ2-3
CDR3aa: CASSLGGRSTDTQYF
CDR3nt: TGTGCCAGCAGCTTGGGCGGGAGGAGCACAGATACGCAGTATTTT

abundance: .
d_gene: TRBD2
v_gene: TRBV7-9
j_gene: TRBJ2-1
CDR3aa: CASSLDSGRAFFYNEQFF
CDR3nt: TGTGCCAGCAGCTTAGATAGCGGGAGGGCCTTCTTTTACAATGAGCAGTTCTTC

abundance: .
d_gene: TRBD2
v_gene: TRBV2
j_gene: TRBJ2-3
CDR3aa: CASTGLASRTDTQYF
CDR3nt: TGTGCCAGCACGGGACTAGCATCTCGCACAGATACGCAGTATTTT

abundance: .
d_gene: TRBD1
v_gene: TRBV6-5
j_gene: TRBJ1-5
CDR3aa: CASSYSRTGNQPQHF
CDR3nt: TGTGCCAGCAGTTACTCTCGGACAGGAAATCAGCCCCAGCATTTT

abundance: .
d_gene: TRBD2
v_gene: TRBV6-4
j_gene: TRBJ2-1
CDR3aa: CASSGTSATSYNEQFF
CDR3nt: TGTGCCAGCAGTGGGACTAGCGCGACCTCCTACAATGAGCAGTTCTTC

abundance: .
d_gene: .
v_gene: TRBV19
j_gene: TRBJ2-3
CDR3aa: CASSEVVRDTQYF
CDR3nt: TGTGCCAGTAGTGAGGTAGTGAGGGATACGCAGTATTTT

abundance: .
d_gene: .
v_gene: TRBV10-3
j_gene: TRBJ1-1
CDR3aa: CAISSGVNTEAFF
CDR3nt: TGTGCCATCAGTTCAGGGGTGAACACTGAAGCTTTCTTT

abundance: once
d_gene: TRBD2
v_gene: TRBV9
j_gene: TRBJ2-1
CDR3aa: CASSVGLAGGPYNEQFF
CDR3nt: TGTGCCAGCAGCGTAGGTCTAGCGGGGGGCCCCTACAATGAGCAGTTCTTC

abundance: .
d_gene: .
v_gene: TRBV7-9
j_gene: TRBJ1-2
CDR3aa: CASSSTFSGTPRDYGYTF
CDR3nt: TGTGCCAGCAGCTCCACCTTTTCCGGGACACCGAGGGACTATGGCTACACCTTC

abundance: .
d_gene: .
v_gene: TRBV19
j_gene: TRBJ2-1
CDR3aa: CASTRTRYDEQFF
CDR3nt: TGTGCCAGTACCCGAACTAGATACGATGAGCAGTTCTTC

abundance: once
d_gene: .
v_gene: TRBV5-1
j_gene: TRBJ1-2
CDR3aa: CASSTSSTDYGYTF
CDR3nt: TGCGCCAGCAGCACCTCGAGTACGGACTATGGCTACACCTTC

abundance: .
d_gene: TRBD1
v_gene: TRBV18
j_gene: TRBJ2-7
CDR3aa: CASSATGASYEQYF
CDR3nt: TGTGCCAGCTCAGCCACAGGGGCCTCCTACGAGCAGTACTTC

abundance: few
d_gene: .
v_gene: TRBV3-1/TRBV3-2
j_gene: TRBJ2-7
CDR3aa: CASSRGRGVDEQYF
CDR3nt: TGTGCCAGCAGCAGGGGGAGGGGGGTGGACGAGCAGTACTTC

abundance: .
d_gene: TRBD2
v_gene: TRBV10-3
j_gene: TRBJ2-1
CDR3aa: CAISVTSGGHTPLDEQFF
CDR3nt: TGTGCCATCAGTGTTACTAGCGGGGGGCACACTCCTCTTGATGAGCAGTTCTTC

abundance: .
d_gene: TRBD1
v_gene: TRBV4-1
j_gene: TRBJ2-3
CDR3aa: CASSQGKTGNTDTQYF
CDR3nt: TGCGCCAGCAGCCAAGGGAAGACAGGGAACACAGATACGCAGTATTTT

abundance: once
d_gene: TRBD1
v_gene: TRBV19
j_gene: TRBJ2-7
CDR3aa: CASSQGQAAEQYF
CDR3nt: TGTGCCAGTAGTCAAGGACAGGCGGCCGAGCAGTACTTC

abundance: .
d_gene: .
v_gene: TRBV5-4
j_gene: TRBJ1-2
CDR3aa: CASSWLGGNYGYTF
CDR3nt: TGTGCCAGCAGCTGGCTCGGGGGAAACTATGGCTACACCTTC

abundance: .
d_gene: .
v_gene: TRBV7-2
j_gene: TRBJ1-2
CDR3aa: CASSLDTQAGYTF
CDR3nt: TGTGCCAGCAGCTTAGATACACAGGCTGGCTACACCTTC

abundance: once
d_gene: .
v_gene: TRBV18
j_gene: TRBJ1-1
CDR3aa: CASSPNRDNPEAFF
CDR3nt: TGTGCCAGCTCACCTAACCGGGACAACCCTGAAGCTTTCTTT

abundance: .
d_gene: TRBD2
v_gene: TRBV2
j_gene: TRBJ2-1
CDR3aa: CASSNREGPYNEQFF
CDR3nt: TGTGCCAGCAGTAATCGGGAGGGCCCCTACAATGAGCAGTTCTTC

abundance: .
d_gene: .
v_gene: TRBV6-4
j_gene: TRBJ2-1
CDR3aa: CASSRSGESEQFF
CDR3nt: TGTGCCAGCAGCCGGTCGGGGGAGAGTGAGCAGTTCTTC

abundance: .
d_gene: TRBD1
v_gene: TRBV4-1
j_gene: TRBJ1-5
CDR3aa: CASSYRGGQPQHF
CDR3nt: TGCGCCAGCAGCTACAGGGGTGGCCAGCCCCAGCATTTT

abundance: .
d_gene: .
v_gene: TRBV6-2/TRBV6-3
j_gene: TRBJ1-2
CDR3aa: CASSYLSRSTYGYTF
CDR3nt: TGTGCCAGCAGTTACCTTTCCAGGTCCACATATGGCTACACCTTC

abundance: many
d_gene: .
v_gene: TRBV20-1
j_gene: TRBJ1-5
CDR3aa: CSASGGESQPQHF
CDR3nt: TGCAGTGCTAGTGGGGGGGAAAGTCAGCCCCAGCATTTT

abundance: .
d_gene: .
v_gene: TRBV2
j_gene: TRBJ1-6
CDR3aa: CASRASGAQSPLHF
CDR3nt: TGTGCCAGCAGAGCATCAGGGGCTCAGTCACCCCTCCACTTT

abundance: .
d_gene: .
v_gene: TRBV18
j_gene: TRBJ2-3
CDR3aa: CASSPQGDTDTQYF
CDR3nt: TGTGCCAGCTCACCACAGGGGGATACAGATACGCAGTATTTT

abundance: .
d_gene: TRBD2
v_gene: TRBV7-6
j_gene: TRBJ2-4
CDR3aa: CASSLASSGINIQYF
CDR3nt: TGTGCCAGCAGCTTAGCATCTAGCGGGATAAACATTCAGTACTTC

abundance: .
d_gene: TRBD2
v_gene: TRBV7-6
j_gene: TRBJ2-7
CDR3aa: CASSPGLAGGLLHEQYF
CDR3nt: TGTGCCAGCAGCCCGGGACTAGCGGGGGGGCTTCTCCACGAGCAGTACTTC

abundance: .
d_gene: TRBD1
v_gene: TRBV30
j_gene: TRBJ1-6
CDR3aa: CAWSPGQGSSSYNSPLHF
CDR3nt: TGTGCCTGGAGTCCAGGACAGGGATCGAGCTCCTATAATTCACCCCTCCACTTT

abundance: .
d_gene: TRBD2
v_gene: TRBV4-3
j_gene: TRBJ2-3
CDR3aa: CASSQDSGTPTDTQYF
CDR3nt: TGCGCCAGCAGCCAAGATAGCGGGACGCCCACAGATACGCAGTATTTT